This T cell receptor beta chain comes out of a study of blood T cell repertoires in COVID-19. The germline gives CDR1 PRHDT, CDR2 FYEKMQ (reference sequence). The ends were cut back, 0 bases at V and 4 bases at J, with 7 bases in the middle. The CDR3 loop spans 14 amino acids. Here immunoSEQ multiplex PCR was the method, and the copy in TCRdb shows in-frame clones only, minus some. Of about 190,000 clones in the sample, 86% are singletons; the top ten hold 20% to 25%. Cohort allocation depended upon clinical history that participants reported. The sequence came from a woman in her forties in a cohort exposed to, infected with or recovered from COVID-19 (not recorded which). The material sequenced was PBMCs or T cells enriched from blood (not recorded which). This chain uses TRBV13 with TRBJ1-5; D may be TRBD1 (6 bases). The CDR3 region has the DNA TGTGCCAGCAGCTTAGGCACAGGGAATCAGCCCCAGCATTTT. This codes for CASSLGTGNQPQHF.